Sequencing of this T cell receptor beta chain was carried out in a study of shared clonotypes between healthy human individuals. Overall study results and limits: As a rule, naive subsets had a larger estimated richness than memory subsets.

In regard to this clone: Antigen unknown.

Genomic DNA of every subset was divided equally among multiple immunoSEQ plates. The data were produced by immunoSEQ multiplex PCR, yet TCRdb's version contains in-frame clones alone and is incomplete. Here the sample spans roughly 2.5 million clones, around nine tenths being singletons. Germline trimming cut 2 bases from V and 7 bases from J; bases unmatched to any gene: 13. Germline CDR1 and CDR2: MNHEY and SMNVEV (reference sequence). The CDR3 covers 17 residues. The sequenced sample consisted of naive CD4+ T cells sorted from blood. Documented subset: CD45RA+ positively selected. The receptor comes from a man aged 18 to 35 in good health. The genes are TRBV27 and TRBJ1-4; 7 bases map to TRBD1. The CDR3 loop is CASSLRVFRGSGEKLFF. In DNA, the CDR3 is TGTGCCAGCAGTTTAAGGGTCTTCAGGGGGTCGGGTGAAAAACTGTTTTTT.